These 21 T cell receptor beta chains were all obtained from the same sample, sequenced in a study of cytomegalovirus exposure and HLA in healthy donors (dated by TCRdb to about 2017). The library relied on the immunoSEQ multiplex PCR assay. For the multiplex PCR, a mixture combining 60 forward primers for TCR Vbeta segments and 13 reverse primers for TCR Jbeta segments was used. Held by TCRdb, this immuneACCESS table contains in-frame sequences only and omits some clones. Under half of the omission traces to an unresolved V gene where checked; the cause of the rest is unknown. The sample data list 150,000 to 200,000 clones, and around 76% of these were observed just once. The top ten hold over 1.1% of the sample. Sequencing was carried out using PBMCs. The receptors originated from a man aged 55 to 69 in good health and CMV-seronegative.

The DNA of the CDR3 is TGTGCCATCAGTGAGTCCACTACCCAGGGTCAGCCCCAGCATTTT. Its translation: CAISESTTQGQPQHF. The chain combines TRBV10-3 with TRBJ1-5; tentatively, D is TRBD1 (5 bases). The CDR3 runs to 15 residues. The germline CDR1 and CDR2 sequences are ENHRY and SYGVKD. V was cut by 0 bases and J by 6 bases, with 12 bases left in between.

Only a few counts were recorded for this clone. The CDR3 DNA is TGTGCCAGCCAGGATTTTCCAACTAATGAAAAACTGTTTTTT. This sequence encodes CASQDFPTNEKLFF. The rearrangement joins TRBV19 to TRBJ1-4, with D uncertain. The CDR3 length is 14 residues. Trimming removed 9 bases at V and 0 bases at J, with 11 bases between. The V gene's germline CDR1 is LNHDA and CDR2 SQIVND (reference sequence).

This chain connects TRBV19 to TRBJ1-5; D might be TRBD1 (5 bases). The germline V and J ends were trimmed by 7 bases and 3 bases, with 10 bases remaining between them. Germline lookup yields CDR1 LNHDA and CDR2 SQIVND (reference sequence). The CDR3 spans 13 residues. CDR3 DNA: TGTGCCAGTATGGGGGGAATCAATCAGCCCCAGCATTTT. It specifies CASMGGINQPQHF. Looking up the rest from reference TRBV19 and TRBJ1-5 gives the full variable domain: DGGITQSPKYLFRKEGQNVTLSCEQNLNHDAMYWYRQDPGQGLRLIYYSQIVNDFQKGDIAEGYSVSREKKESFPLTVTSAQKNPTAFYLCASMGGINQPQHFGDGTRLSIL.

The rearrangement joins TRBV6-6 to TRBJ2-1; D perhaps matches TRBD2 (6 bases). V lost 2 bases and J 0 bases, leaving 8 bases between the germline ends. Germline CDR1 is MNHNY and CDR2 is SVGAGI (reference sequence). The CDR3 has 15 amino acids. CDR3 residues: CASSYAGLSYNEQFF. For the CDR3, the DNA is TGTGCCAGCAGTTACGCGGGGCTCTCCTACAATGAGCAGTTCTTC.

The chain joins TRBV5-1 to TRBJ1-3; 9 positions agree with TRBD1. The CDR3 is 16 residues long. Per germline, CDR1 SGHRS and CDR2 YFSETQ. Losses at the gene ends were 4 bases for V and 0 bases for J; bases not matched to a gene: 5. CDR3: CASSPTGGSSGNTIYF. As DNA, the CDR3 is TGCGCCAGCAGCCCGACAGGGGGTTCCTCTGGAAACACCATATATTTT.

This sequence joins TRBV15 and TRBJ2-7; TRBD1 matches 11 bases. The CDR3 loop spans 16 amino acids. CDR1 is LNHNV, CDR2 YYDKDF, per germline (reference sequence). With V trimmed by 3 bases and J by 8 bases, 12 bases remained unmatched. The CDR3: CATSRGPGQGENKQYF. CDR3 in DNA: TGTGCCACCAGCAGGGGACCGGGACAGGGGGAAAATAAGCAGTACTTC. Full variable domain (missing parts from reference TRBV15 and TRBJ2-7): DAMVIQNPRYQVTQFGKPVTLSCSQTLNHNVMYWYQQKSSQAPKLLFHYYDKDFNNEADTPDNFQSRRPNTSFCFLDIRSPGLGDTAMYLCATSRGPGQGENKQYFGPGTRLTVT.

This clone showed up just once. The V gene is TRBV19, the J gene TRBJ1-4, with D possibly matching TRBD1 (6 bases). V lost 2 bases to trimming and J lost 7 bases, with 11 bases between them. Germline V gene sequence: CDR1 LNHDA, CDR2 SQIVND (reference sequence). The CDR3 runs 14 residues. CDR3 region: CASSIQGRTEKLFF. As DNA, the CDR3 is TGTGCCAGTAGTATACAGGGGCGAACTGAAAAACTGTTTTTT.

The CDR3 loop reads CASSAGTAGSNQPQHF. In nucleotides, the CDR3 is TGCGCCAGCAGCGCCGGGACGGCGGGGAGCAATCAGCCCCAGCATTTT. This chain uses TRBV5-1 with TRBJ1-5; tentatively, D is TRBD1 (5 bases). The germline V gene encodes CDR1 SGHRS and CDR2 YFSETQ. The CDR3 runs to 16 residues. V was pared by 4 bases and J by 1 base, with 15 bases between.

The J gene is TRBJ1-2, the V gene TRBV30; D remains ambiguous. Trimming shortened V by 0 bases and J by 8 bases, and 10 bases separated the two germline ends. In germline, CDR1 is GTSNPN, CDR2 SVGIG (reference sequence). CDR3 size: 12 residues. The CDR3 reads CAWSVREGGYTF. CDR3 sequence (DNA): TGTGCCTGGAGTGTACGAGAGGGCGGCTACACCTTC. Looking up the rest from reference TRBV30 and TRBJ1-2 gives the full variable domain: SQTIHQWPATLVQPVGSPLSLECTVEGTSNPNLYWYRQAAGRGLQLLFYSVGIGQISSEVPQNLSASRPQDRQFILSSKKLLLSDSGFYLCAWSVREGGYTFGSGTRLTVV.

The chain links TRBV2 to TRBJ2-1; 7 bases fit TRBD2. The CDR3 runs 17 residues. Germline CDR1 SNHLY, CDR2 FYNNEI. V gave up 4 bases and J gave up 9 bases; unmatched junction bases: 18. CDR3 sequence reads: CASSATTSRKSLIEQFF. The CDR3, as DNA: TGTGCCAGCAGTGCTACGACTAGCCGGAAATCACTAATTGAGCAGTTCTTC.

This sequence joins TRBV7-2 and TRBJ2-7; 7 nucleotides align to TRBD1. V shed 1 base and J 7 bases; nucleotides not matched to a gene: 7. The CDR3 runs to 14 residues. Germline V gives CDR1 SGHTA, CDR2 FQGNSA. CDR3 region: CASSLVGQALEQYF. CDR3 sequence (DNA): TGTGCCAGCAGCTTAGTAGGACAGGCTCTTGAGCAGTACTTC. Together with reference TRBV7-2 and TRBJ2-7, the CDR3 gives the full variable domain: GAGVSQSPSNKVTEKGKDVELRCDPISGHTALYWYRQSLGQGLEFLIYFQGNSAPDKSGLPSDRFSAERTGGSVSTLTIQRTQQEDSAVYLCASSLVGQALEQYFGPGTRLTVT.

The CDR3 sequence: CASSLDLSGAVYEQYF. The CDR3 region has the DNA TGTGCCAGCAGCTTAGATCTCAGTGGGGCGGTCTACGAGCAGTACTTC. The chain carries TRBV11-2 and TRBJ2-5; tentatively, D is TRBD1 (5 bases). With the DNA end fitting TRBJ2-7 better, the J assignment may be wrong. This CDR3 region has 16 residues. Per the germline V gene, CDR1 is SGHAT and CDR2 is FQNNGV.

The V call is TRBV6-5, the J call TRBJ2-7, with 7 bases aligning to TRBD2. The germline gives CDR1 MNHEY, CDR2 SVGAGI. CDR3 length: 16 residues. Germline trimming cut 2 bases from V and 3 bases from J; bases unmatched to any gene: 10. The CDR3 region is CASSYTLAGLIYEQYF. In nucleotides, the CDR3 is TGTGCCAGCAGTTACACCTTAGCGGGTCTAATCTACGAGCAGTACTTC.

This sequence joins TRBV5-1 and TRBJ1-1; D call uncertain. Per the germline V gene, CDR1 is SGHRS and CDR2 is YFSETQ. The CDR3 extends over 16 amino acids. V lost 5 bases and J 0 bases, leaving 17 bases between the germline ends. The CDR3 here is CASSLEEARLNTEAFF. The CDR3, as DNA: TGCGCCAGCAGTCTGGAAGAGGCGCGGCTGAACACTGAAGCTTTCTTT.

CDR3 protein: CASSFQGDGTNEKLFF. CDR3 sequence (DNA): TGCGCCAGCAGTTTTCAGGGGGATGGAACTAATGAAAAACTGTTTTTT. J is TRBJ1-4 and V is TRBV5-1; 7 bases align to TRBD1. The CDR3 has 16 amino acids. V trimming: 5 bases; J trimming: 1 base; junction bases outside the gene matches: 8. Germline V CDR1 and CDR2: SGHRS, YFSETQ.

The V gene is TRBV5-6, the J gene TRBJ1-5; 11 bases match TRBD1. This CDR3 contains 16 residues. Germline CDR1 reads SGHDT; CDR2 reads YYEEEE. The V gene end was trimmed by 4 bases and the J gene end by 6 bases; junction bases not matched to a gene: 9. In nucleotides, the CDR3 is TGTGCCAGCAGCAAACGCGGGACAGGGGGTACTCAGCCCCAGCATTTT. It yields the protein CASSKRGTGGTQPQHF.

Only a few counts were recorded for this clone. The chain combines TRBV5-6 with TRBJ1-5, with D unresolved. This CDR3 has 16 residues. V lost 0 bases, J lost 2 bases, and 12 bases lay in between. Germline lookup yields CDR1 SGHDT and CDR2 YYEEEE. For the CDR3, the DNA is TGTGCCAGCAGCTTGGCCATGGGTCGGGGCAATCAGCCCCAGCATTTT. Protein product: CASSLAMGRGNQPQHF.

Comments on this clone: Other DNA sequences in the same sample also yield this CDR3. The genes are TRBV28 and TRBJ1-3; D unresolved. The CDR3 totals 14 residues. The ends were cut back, 1 base at V and 3 bases at J, with 7 bases in the middle. CDR1 and CDR2 from the germline V gene are MDHEN and SYDVKM. The CDR3 spells CASSLSGVGNTIYF. DNA for the CDR3: TGTGCCAGCAGTTTATCCGGGGTTGGAAACACCATATATTTT.

This clone showed up just a few times. The chain has TRBV27 and TRBJ1-1, with unresolved D. This CDR3 is built from 13 residues. Per germline, CDR1 MNHEY and CDR2 SMNVEV (reference sequence). Between the trimmed V and J ends, which lost 4 bases and 2 bases, there was a span of 8 bases. CDR3 bases: TGTGCCAGCAGTTCCGAGCTTAACACTGAAGCTTTCTTT. Translating gives CASSSELNTEAFF.

Points on this clone: One junction end does not reproduce the germline sequence, and a read error may be involved. V gene TRBV7-9 combines with J gene TRBJ2-1, with TRBD2 matching 13 bases. Per the germline V gene, CDR1 is SEHNR and CDR2 is FQNEAQ (reference sequence). The CDR3 length is 15 residues. This chain's CDR3 is CSSSLETSGREKQFF. CDR3 DNA sequence: TGTTCCAGCAGCTTAGAAACTAGCGGGAGGGAGAAGCAGTTCTTC.

This clone occurred once. This chain joins TRBV5-4 and TRBJ2-7; no clear D gene. V gave up 2 bases and J gave up 0 bases, with 12 bases separating them. Germline V gene sequence: CDR1 SGHNT, CDR2 YYREEE (reference sequence). The CDR3 length is 15 residues. CDR3 in amino acids: CASSFLGQNSYEQYF. The CDR3, as DNA: TGTGCCAGCAGCTTCCTAGGTCAGAACTCCTACGAGCAGTACTTC.